The next 27 T cell receptor beta chains were all read from a single sample in a study of vaccination and CD4 T cells after COVID-19. For these TCRs, the target antigens are not known. Described treatment: roughly 11-day PBMC culture with coronavirus spike peptide pools or control peptides (ViraFEST assay). With the Oncomine TCR Beta short-read assay, DNA from cultured CD4+ T cells was sequenced. TCRdb reprocessed the PCR reads via MiXCR and lists one record per CDR3 protein. The sample consists of more than 15,000 distinct CDR3 sequences, about 42% of them appearing once. Here the sequenced sample was CD4+ T cells from blood, cultured in vitro, taken before SARS-CoV-2 vaccination. The source of these receptors is a human donor who had recovered from COVID-19.

This clonotype was seen a handful of times. The chain recombines TRBV20-1 with TRBJ1-2, with TRBD1 matching over 7 bases. Looked up from germline, CDR1 is DFQATT and CDR2 is SNEGSKA (reference sequence). This CDR3 spans 13 amino acids. V trimming: 3 bases; J trimming: 4 bases; junction bases outside the gene matches: 5. The CDR3 nucleotides are TGCAGTGCTAGGGAGGGGGCAATCTATGGCTACACCTTC. This encodes CSAREGAIYGYTF.

This clonotype is a singleton in its sample. V and J are TRBV11-3 and TRBJ2-1; unclear D gene. Germline CDR1 is SGHNT and CDR2 is YENEEA. This CDR3 is 13 amino acids long. V gave up 8 bases and J gave up 1 base, with 9 bases separating them. This CDR3 is CASCPGSYNEQFF. CDR3 DNA sequence: TGTGCCAGCTGCCCGGGTTCCTACAATGAGCAGTTCTTC.

This sequence joins TRBV4-1 and TRBJ1-4; TRBD1 agrees at 10 bases. V shed 1 base, J shed 8 bases, and the junction held 10 bases outside the gene matches. The germline gives CDR1 MGHRA, CDR2 YSYEKL. This CDR3 spans 17 amino acids. In nucleotides, the CDR3 is TGCGCCAGCAGCCAAGGTCTCCGGGACAGGGGAGGAGAAAAACTGTTTTTT. It translates to CASSQGLRDRGGEKLFF.

About this clonotype: A read error may produce the germline difference seen at one junction end. The rearrangement uses TRBV20-1 and TRBJ2-4; D may be TRBD1 or TRBD2 (5 bases each). The CDR3 consists of 18 residues. From germline, CDR1 is DFQATT and CDR2 SNEGSKA (reference sequence). CDR3 nucleotides: TGCAGTGGCCTAGAGAGGGCGGCGCAGGGTATAGCCAAAAACACTCAGTACTTC. Encoded protein: CSGLERAAQGIAKNTQYF.

The chain employs TRBV2 and TRBJ2-5; D tentatively reads TRBD1 or TRBD2 (5 bases each). The CDR3 extends over 13 amino acids. Germline V CDR1 and CDR2: SNHLY, FYNNEI. With 5 bases removed from V and 4 bases from J, the gap between germline ends came to 11 bases. CDR3 sequence (DNA): TGTGCCAGCAGTAAGGGACCTTCAGAGACCCAGTACTTC. Translating gives CASSKGPSETQYF.

The CDR3 DNA follows: TGTGCCAGCAGTTACTCCCTCGCTCGAAAGGGCTACGAGCAGTACTTC. Its protein product is CASSYSLARKGYEQYF. The J gene is TRBJ2-7, the V gene TRBV6-2 or TRBV6-3, with no clear D. V dropped 0 bases and J dropped 3 bases, with 15 bases sitting between them. There are 16 residues in the CDR3. CDR1 and CDR2 from the germline V gene are MNHEY and SVGEGT.

This clonotype was observed a handful of times. This chain links TRBV6-2 or TRBV6-3 with TRBJ1-1; unclear D gene. This CDR3 is built from 14 residues. Germline CDR1 reads MNHEY; CDR2 reads SVGEGT. V lost 11 bases, J lost 0 bases, and 16 bases lay in between. DNA for the CDR3: TGTGCCTCTGGACTGGAATACATGAACACTGAAGCTTTCTTT. Its translation: CASGLEYMNTEAFF.

The rearrangement joins TRBV7-2 to TRBJ2-2, with TRBD2 matching 8 bases. Per germline, CDR1 SGHTA and CDR2 FQGNSA. The junction had 8 bases not matched to a gene; V was cut back by 4 bases and J by 1 base. The CDR3 has 17 residues. Written as DNA, the CDR3 is TGTGCCAGCAGCTCCCACGGGGGGGTTGGGAACACCGGGGAGCTGTTTTTT. It specifies CASSSHGGVGNTGELFF.

V and J are TRBV10-3 and TRBJ2-7; tentatively, D is TRBD2 (5 bases). This CDR3 region has 13 residues. CDR1 and CDR2 from the germline V gene are ENHRY and SYGVKD. The V end lost 6 bases, the J end lost 4 bases, and 13 bases lay between the germline ends. The CDR3 is CAISFGLGYEQYF. CDR3 in DNA: TGTGCCATCAGCTTCGGACTTGGGTACGAGCAGTACTTC.

The chain joins TRBV2 to TRBJ1-5; D call uncertain. CDR1 is SNHLY and CDR2 is FYNNEI in the germline V gene. V lost 2 bases, J lost 9 bases, and 5 bases lay in between. This CDR3 spans 11 amino acids. The CDR3 sequence: CASSEPGPQHF. CDR3 sequence (DNA): TGTGCCAGCAGTGAACCGGGGCCCCAGCATTTT.

V and J are TRBV27 and TRBJ2-3; TRBD2 matches 7 bases. CDR3 length: 16 amino acids. CDR1 is MNHEY, CDR2 SMNVEV, per germline (reference sequence). J was trimmed by 4 bases and V by 7 bases; bases with no gene match: 14. The DNA of the CDR3 is TGTGCCAGCAAACTTAAGCCCGGGGGGTATGCAGATACGCAGTATTTT. Protein: CASKLKPGGYADTQYF.

The chain uses TRBV20-1 and TRBJ1-2; TRBD1 is a possible D gene (6 bases). Germline CDR1 reads DFQATT; CDR2 reads SNEGSKA (reference sequence). The CDR3 is 11 residues long. CDR3 in amino acids: CVGGGGDGYTF. The DNA of the CDR3 is TGCGTGGGGGGGGGCGGGGATGGCTACACCTTC.

This clonotype turned up a few times. This chain links TRBV6-4 with TRBJ1-2; D might be TRBD1 (6 bases). Germline V gene lookup returns CDR1 MRHNA and CDR2 SNTAGT. The CDR3 has 13 residues. The V end lost 3 bases, the J end lost 4 bases, and 9 bases lay between the germline ends. CDR3: CASSETGLYGYTF. The CDR3 coding sequence is TGTGCCAGCAGTGAGACAGGCCTCTATGGCTACACCTTC.

The chain employs TRBV21-1 and TRBJ2-6; TRBD2 is the table's D call and was not checked against the DNA. TRBV21-1 is described as a pseudogene. CDR3 length equals 20 residues. The CDR3 spells CASSKREQGGPISGANVLTF. The CDR3 bases are TGTGCCAGCAGCAAAAGGGAACAAGGCGGGCCTATCTCTGGGGCCAACGTCCTGACTTTC.

The chain carries TRBV11-3 and TRBJ2-2, with D possibly matching TRBD1 (5 bases). This CDR3 contains 14 residues. The germline gives CDR1 SGHNT, CDR2 YENEEA. The V end was cut by 9 bases, the J end by 6 bases, with 17 bases between. The CDR3 DNA reads TGTGCCAGTCAGAGGAGCGAGACAGCCGGGGAGCTGTTTTTT. Protein product: CASQRSETAGELFF. The full variable domain, completed using reference TRBV11-3 and TRBJ2-2, is EAGVVQSPRYKIIEKKQPVAFWCNPISGHNTLYWYLQNLGQGPELLIRYENEEAVDDSQLPKDRFSAERLKGVDSTLKIQPAELGDSAVYLCASQRSETAGELFFGEGSRLTVL.

The rearrangement uses TRBV6-1 and TRBJ2-7; D may be TRBD1 (5 bases). CDR1 and CDR2 (germline): MNHNS, SASEGT. The CDR3 is made up of 12 amino acids. V was trimmed by 7 bases and J by 6 bases, leaving 13 bases between them. In nucleotides, the CDR3 is TGTGCCAGCAACAAGGACACCCCCGAGCAGTACTTC. Its translation: CASNKDTPEQYF.

The chain joins TRBV5-5 to TRBJ1-2; 12 nucleotides align to TRBD1. The ends lost 4 bases at V and 0 bases at J; junction bases unmatched: 4. CDR1 and CDR2 (germline): SGHKS, YYEKEE (reference sequence). This CDR3 spans 16 amino acids. The CDR3 DNA reads as TGTGCCAGCAGCACGGGACAGGGGGCGGCTAACTATGGCTACACCTTC. Translating it yields CASSTGQGAANYGYTF.

A few counts support this clonotype. The chain uses TRBV7-9 and TRBJ2-7, with TRBD1 identical over 7 bases. The germline V gene has CDR1 SEHNR and CDR2 FQNEAQ (reference sequence). The CDR3 runs to 15 residues. The J segment lost 2 bases and the V segment lost 5 bases, leaving 9 bases of the junction unmatched. DNA for the CDR3: TGTGCCAGCAGCCCCACGGCCAGGGGGACCTACGAGCAGTACTTC. This gives the protein CASSPTARGTYEQYF.

The chain combines TRBV12-3 or TRBV12-4 with TRBJ1-5, with 9 bases fitting TRBD1. V shed 3 bases and J 0 bases; nucleotides not matched to a gene: 6. This CDR3 has 17 amino acids. The CDR3 bases are TGTGCCAGCAGTTTCGGGACAGGGCCTTATAGCAATCAGCCCCAGCATTTT. Translation gives CASSFGTGPYSNQPQHF.

The rearrangement links TRBV28 to TRBJ2-3, with a weak D call TRBD2 (6 bases). Germline V gene lookup returns CDR1 MDHEN and CDR2 SYDVKM. Trimming took 8 bases from V and 2 from J, leaving 23 bases between them. The CDR3 has 17 amino acids. The CDR3: CASPWGDSLTYTDTQYF. In nucleotides, the CDR3 is TGTGCCAGCCCCTGGGGGGACTCACTAACATACACAGATACGCAGTATTTT.

The sample holds a few counts of this clonotype. V gene TRBV19 combines with J gene TRBJ1-2; tentatively, D is TRBD1 (5 bases). This CDR3 region has 16 residues. Per germline, CDR1 LNHDA and CDR2 SQIVND (reference sequence). V was cut by 4 bases and J by 4 bases, with 19 bases left in between. In DNA form, the CDR3 reads TGTGCCAGTAGTAGATTTCAGGGTCCTGACCTCTATGGCTACACCTTC. The encoded protein is CASSRFQGPDLYGYTF.

This clonotype appeared a few times. CDR3 in amino acids: CASSLGQGNLSNQPQHF. The CDR3 DNA follows: TGTGCCAGCAGTTTGGGCCAGGGGAACCTTAGCAATCAGCCCCAGCATTTT. The rearrangement links TRBV28 to TRBJ1-5, with D perhaps matching TRBD1 (6 bases). The CDR3 spans 17 residues. Per germline, CDR1 MDHEN and CDR2 SYDVKM. Trimming pared 3 bases from V and 0 bases from J, leaving 15 bases between.

Only a few counts were recorded for this clonotype. The CDR3 loop reads CASRVQASQGGYTF. Written as DNA, the CDR3 is TGTGCCAGCAGGGTACAGGCCTCGCAGGGGGGCTACACCTTC. The chain couples TRBV2 to TRBJ1-2; perhaps TRBD1 as D (6 bases). CDR1 and CDR2 from the germline V gene are SNHLY and FYNNEI. V was shortened by 6 bases and J by 8 bases, with 19 bases between the two germline ends. There are 14 residues in the CDR3.

The CDR3 is CASMYNRNTEAFF. The CDR3 DNA follows: TGTGCCAGCATGTACAATCGGAACACTGAAGCTTTCTTT. The J gene is TRBJ1-1, the V gene TRBV6-1; D is unclear. The CDR3 is 13 amino acids. Per germline, CDR1 MNHNS and CDR2 SASEGT. Trimming left V 7 bases short and J 1 base short, with 10 bases between.

By share, this clonotype counts as large (0.1 to 1%). The chain has TRBV6-5 and TRBJ1-2; D call uncertain. V lost 4 bases, J lost 2 bases, and 8 bases lay in between. The germline CDR1 and CDR2 sequences are MNHEY and SVGAGI. The CDR3 extends over 13 amino acids. The CDR3 bases are TGTGCCAGCAGTTCTGGCGCCAACTATGGCTACACCTTC. Its protein product is CASSSGANYGYTF.

The V and J genes are TRBV7-2 and TRBJ2-2; D is undetermined. V was cut by 2 bases and J by 0 bases, with 7 bases left in between. This CDR3 has 15 amino acids. Germline V lookup: CDR1 SGHTA, CDR2 FQGNSA. The CDR3 is CASSLFRSNTGELFF. Here the CDR3 DNA reads TGTGCCAGCAGCTTATTTAGATCGAACACCGGGGAGCTGTTTTTT.

This chain uses TRBV15 with TRBJ1-3; maybe TRBD1 (5 bases). The V end was cut by 0 bases, the J end by 4 bases, with 10 bases between. The CDR3 totals 15 residues. Looked up from germline, CDR1 is LNHNV and CDR2 is YYDKDF (reference sequence). The CDR3 bases are TGTGCCACCAGCAGAGACGAGGGGAGGGGAAACACCATATATTTT. This gives the protein CATSRDEGRGNTIYF.